The sequence of this T cell receptor (beta chain) was determined in a study of shared clonotypes between healthy human individuals. Details on this clone: Antigen unknown.

Study conclusions and caveats: Only blood underwent sampling, and tissue repertoires likely differ.

The method was immunoSEQ multiplex PCR; TCRdb's version includes in-frame clones alone and lacks a portion of them. The data hold approximately 620,000 clones, with 95% to 98% observed a single time. The CDR3 consists of 16 residues. The trim removed 5 bases at V and 1 base at J, leaving 10 bases unmatched. The V gene's germline CDR1 is SGHAT and CDR2 FQNNGV. The sequenced material came from naive CD4+ T cells sorted from blood. The subset is: CD45RA+ positively selected. The J gene is TRBJ1-1, the V gene TRBV11-2; the match to TRBD1 covers 7 bases. This clonotype was sampled from a woman aged 25-40 years in good health. The CDR3 region is CASSPPEDRRNTEAFF. The CDR3, as DNA: TGTGCCAGCAGCCCTCCTGAGGACAGGAGGAACACTGAAGCTTTCTTT.